This T cell receptor beta chain was sequenced for a study of T cell responses to AZD1222 COVID-19 vaccine. Study results and caveats: Mapped onto spike, vaccine-associated CD4 TCRs spanned it and were dominant at 160-218 and 743-854. Females outnumbered males among donors, who were mostly white British; clonal diversity was possibly underestimated. AZD1222 recipients seropositive at baseline numbered only 5 to 7. Spike-specific TCR depth and breadth grew after two AZD1222 doses.

Comments on this clone: Its antigen is not identified.

Produced via immunoSEQ multiplex PCR; TCRdb's table is partial and in-frame only. The table includes approximately 150,000 clones, about nine tenths detected once. In germline, CDR1 is GTSNPN, CDR2 SVGIG (reference sequence). The CDR3 runs to 13 residues. V was cut by 0 bases and J by 3 bases, with 9 bases left in between. The chain joins TRBV30 to TRBJ2-7; D is unresolved. The clonotype was recovered from an adult who received the AZD1222 COVID-19 vaccine. Sequencing used peripheral blood, obtained 28 days after the second AZD1222 dose. The DNA of the CDR3 is TGTGCCTGGAGTGTACAAGGTTTCTACGAGCAGTACTTC. It encodes CAWSVQGFYEQYF.